This section outlines one T cell receptor beta chain sequence together with its context. Its specificity is unknown. Out of over 7.5 ml of fresh peripheral blood came the PBMCs. The CDR3 totals 14 residues. CDR1 is SEHNR, CDR2 FQNEAQ, per germline (reference sequence). Trimming shortened V by 3 bases and J by 3 bases, and 12 bases separated the two germline ends. This sample was included in a study of T cells in Graves' hyperthyroidism and ophthalmopathy. Amplification yielded TCR beta CDR3 regions, with RNA transcripts as the source. RT-PCR in the first round (using the HTBI primer set) targeted the TCR CDR3. TCRdb used MiXCR to reprocess the multiplex PCR reads, holding one entry per CDR3 protein. The sample yields approximately 560,000 distinct CDR3 sequences, around 16% seen once. Study outcomes and limitations: The model identified upcoming ophthalmopathy a median approximately six months ahead of onset. Blood samples included most of the expanded thyroid clonotypes exceeding 0.001.

The receptor's source is a woman in her 30s with Graves' hyperthyroidism. The chain combines TRBV7-9 with TRBJ2-7, with D perhaps TRBD2 (5 bases). The sequencing sample was made of blood. The CDR3 nucleotides are TGTGCCAGCAGCTTCCCGGGATTGGGCTACGAGCAGTACTTC. Protein sequence: CASSFPGLGYEQYF.